The next 8 T cell receptor beta chains were all read from a single sample in a study of T cells expressing NK-cell markers. TCRdb reprocessed the 5' RACE reads and reports one entry per CDR3 protein, with no DNA. This sample contains approximately 460,000 distinct CDR3 sequences. Sequenced material: blood T cells: a sorted CD56 or NKG2C T cell subset, CD4+ or CD8+ T cells, or bulk PBMC T cells (not recorded which). The receptor source for this set is a woman between 18 and 69 years old in good health.

This sequence joins TRBV20-1 and TRBJ2-3. The CDR3 has 15 amino acids. Germline CDR1 reads DFQATT; CDR2 reads SNEGSKA (reference sequence). Here the CDR3 reads CSARDFTKSTDTQYF.

The V call is TRBV11-2, the J call TRBJ1-5. Looked up from germline, CDR1 is SGHAT and CDR2 is FQNNGV. This CDR3 has 15 residues. CDR3 amino acids: CASSIGPNSNQPQHF.

V is TRBV14 and J is TRBJ1-1. This CDR3 comprises 13 residues. CDR1 SGHDN and CDR2 FVKESK come from the germline V gene. The CDR3: CASSQLGGSEAFF. Variable domain in full (rest from reference TRBV14 and TRBJ1-1): EAGVTQFPSHSVIEKGQTVTLRCDPISGHDNLYWYRRVMGKEIKFLLHFVKESKQDESGMPNNRFLAERTGGTYSTLKVQPAELEDSGVYFCASSQLGGSEAFFGQGTRLTVV.

The J gene is TRBJ2-1, the V gene TRBV29-1. CDR1 is SQVTM and CDR2 is ANQGSEA in the germline V gene. The CDR3 is 11 amino acids. CDR3 in amino acids: CSVVRGNEQFF.

The chain uses TRBV6-1 and TRBJ2-2; the D call of TRBD1 rests on TCRdb alone, since no DNA is present to check it. This CDR3 has 13 residues. CDR1 is MNHNS and CDR2 is SASEGT in the germline V gene. The CDR3 loop reads CATGRGVTGELFF.

V usage is TRBV10-1 and J usage is TRBJ2-2; TCRdb reports TRBD2, a call that lacks DNA to check it against. The CDR3 extends over 15 amino acids. The germline V gene encodes CDR1 WNHNN and CDR2 SYGVQD (reference sequence). CDR3 amino acids: CASSEAGRVTGELFF.

The CDR3 loop is CATSRGSSYEQYF. This chain uses TRBV15 with TRBJ2-7. This CDR3 comprises 13 residues. CDR1 is LNHNV and CDR2 is YYDKDF in the germline V gene (reference sequence).

The chain uses TRBV5-4 and TRBJ2-1. The length of the CDR3 is 15 residues. CDR1 and CDR2 from the germline V gene are SGHNT and YYREEE (reference sequence). The CDR3 sequence: CASSQRLNSYNEQFF. The whole variable domain, filled in from reference TRBV5-4 and TRBJ2-1, reads ETGVTQSPTHLIKTRGQQVTLRCSSQSGHNTVSWYQQALGQGPQFIFQYYREEENGRGNFPPRFSGLQFPNYSSELNVNALELDDSALYLCASSQRLNSYNEQFFGPGTRLTVL.